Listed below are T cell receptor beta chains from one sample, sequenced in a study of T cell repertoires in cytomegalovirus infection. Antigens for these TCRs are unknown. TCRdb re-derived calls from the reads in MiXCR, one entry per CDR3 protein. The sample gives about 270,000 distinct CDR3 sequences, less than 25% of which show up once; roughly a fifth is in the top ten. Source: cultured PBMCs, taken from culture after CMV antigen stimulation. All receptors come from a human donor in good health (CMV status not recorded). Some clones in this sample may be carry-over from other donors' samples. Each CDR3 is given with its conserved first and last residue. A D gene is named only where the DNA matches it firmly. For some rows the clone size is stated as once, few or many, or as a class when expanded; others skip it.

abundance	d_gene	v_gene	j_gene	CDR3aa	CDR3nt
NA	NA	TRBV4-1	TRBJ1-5	CASSQMDRADQPQHF	TGCGCCAGCAGCCAAATGGATAGAGCAGATCAGCCCCAGCATTTT
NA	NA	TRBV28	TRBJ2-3	CASRGATQYF	TGTGCCAGCAGGGGGGCTACGCAGTATTTT
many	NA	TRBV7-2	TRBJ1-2	CASSLNRGRNGYTF	TGTGCCAGCAGCTTAAACAGAGGGAGGAATGGCTACACCTTC
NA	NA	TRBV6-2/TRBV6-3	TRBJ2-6	CASSPLVYGANVLTF	TGTGCCAGCAGCCCTTTGGTTTATGGGGCCAACGTCCTGACTTTC
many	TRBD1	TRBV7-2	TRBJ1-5	CASRSQGSGQPQHF	TGTGCCAGCAGATCACAGGGGTCGGGTCAGCCCCAGCATTTT
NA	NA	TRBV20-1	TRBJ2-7	CSANEPPGLTYEQYF	TGCAGTGCTAACGAGCCCCCCGGACTAACCTACGAGCAGTACTTC
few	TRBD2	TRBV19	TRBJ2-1	CASSLLAGGPGEQFF	TGTGCCAGTAGCCTTCTAGCGGGAGGGCCGGGTGAGCAGTTCTTC
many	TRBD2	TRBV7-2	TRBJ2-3	CASSSSLGTSGRTDTQYF	TGTGCCAGCAGCTCATCCCTAGGGACTAGCGGGCGCACAGATACGCAGTATTTT
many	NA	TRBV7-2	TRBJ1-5	CASSLSGASGSNQPQHF	TGTGCCAGCAGCTTATCTGGGGCCTCTGGGAGCAATCAGCCCCAGCATTTT
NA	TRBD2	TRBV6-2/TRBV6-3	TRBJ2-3	CASSYRGTSGSTTDTQYF	TGTGCCAGCAGTTACCGGGGGACTAGCGGGTCCACCACAGATACGCAGTATTTT
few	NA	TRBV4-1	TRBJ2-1	CASSPARFGENNEQFF	TGCGCCAGCAGCCCCGCGCGGTTCGGGGAAAACAATGAGCAGTTCTTC
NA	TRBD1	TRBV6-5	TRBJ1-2	CASSYSGRGDYGYTF	TGTGCCAGCAGTTACTCGGGCAGGGGGGACTATGGCTACACCTTC
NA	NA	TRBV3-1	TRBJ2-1	CASSQGYNEQFF	TGTGCCAGCAGCCAGGGTTACAATGAGCAGTTCTTC
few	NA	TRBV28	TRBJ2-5	CASSLWREQETQYF	TGTGCCAGCAGTTTATGGCGGGAACAAGAGACCCAGTACTTC
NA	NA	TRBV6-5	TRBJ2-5	CASTDERFRGTQYF	TGTGCCAGCACCGACGAGAGGTTTAGGGGGACCCAGTACTTC
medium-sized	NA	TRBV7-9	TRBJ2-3	CASSHPPGLDTQYF	TGTGCCAGCAGCCACCCCCCAGGCTTGGATACGCAGTATTTT
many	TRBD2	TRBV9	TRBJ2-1	CASSPRAGGAASYNEQFF	TGTGCCAGCAGCCCTAGAGCGGGAGGTGCCGCTTCCTACAATGAGCAGTTCTTC
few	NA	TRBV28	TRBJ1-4	CASSHGGGGEKLFF	TGTGCCAGCAGCCATGGTGGTGGTGGCGAAAAACTGTTTTTT
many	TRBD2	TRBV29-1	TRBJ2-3	CSVEASGFTDTQYF	TGCAGCGTTGAAGCTAGCGGGTTCACAGATACGCAGTATTTT
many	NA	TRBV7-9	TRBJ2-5	CASSLLGPAQETQYF	TGTGCCAGCAGTTTACTGGGACCTGCTCAGGAGACCCAGTACTTC
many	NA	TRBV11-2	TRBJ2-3	CASKMGGGPDTQYF	TGTGCCAGCAAGATGGGCGGCGGTCCAGATACGCAGTATTTT
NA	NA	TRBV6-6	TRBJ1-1	CASSRFLGIVEAFF	TGTGCCAGCAGTCGATTCCTGGGGATTGTTGAAGCTTTCTTT
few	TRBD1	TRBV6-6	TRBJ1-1	CASTNPPGQGNTEAFF	TGTGCCAGCACCAACCCTCCGGGACAGGGGAACACTGAAGCTTTCTTT
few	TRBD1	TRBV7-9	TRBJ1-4	CASSPPGGTNEKLFF	TGTGCCAGCAGCCCTCCAGGGGGTACTAATGAAAAACTGTTTTTT
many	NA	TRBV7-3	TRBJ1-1	CASSSGQGRTEAFF	TGTGCCAGCAGCTCAGGGCAGGGGCGGACTGAAGCTTTCTTT
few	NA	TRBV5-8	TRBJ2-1	CASSSEYWGTNDREQFF	TGTGCCAGCAGCTCCGAGTACTGGGGAACAAACGACCGTGAGCAGTTCTTC
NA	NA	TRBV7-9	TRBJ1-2	CASSPPGQSYYGYTF	TGTGCCAGCAGCCCTCCAGGGCAGAGTTACTATGGCTACACCTTC
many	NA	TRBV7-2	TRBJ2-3	CASMIMGTDTQYF	TGTGCCAGCATGATAATGGGCACAGATACGCAGTATTTT
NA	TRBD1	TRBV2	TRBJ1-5	CASSAQGLSNQPQHF	TGTGCCAGCAGTGCACAGGGGCTTAGCAATCAGCCCCAGCATTTT
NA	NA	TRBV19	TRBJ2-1	CASRTTRSSYNEQFF	TGTGCCAGTAGAACGACAAGAAGCTCCTACAATGAGCAGTTCTTC
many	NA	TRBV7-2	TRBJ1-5	CASSPEGGLPNQPQHF	TGTGCCAGCAGCCCGGAGGGGGGACTCCCAAATCAGCCCCAGCATTTT
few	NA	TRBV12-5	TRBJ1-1	CASGRTVSTLRTEAFF	TGTGCTAGTGGTCGGACAGTTTCTACTTTACGCACTGAAGCTTTCTTT
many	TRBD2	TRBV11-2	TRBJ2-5	CASSRTPGREGLETQYF	TGTGCCAGCAGCCGCACCCCTGGGCGGGAGGGCTTGGAGACCCAGTACTTC
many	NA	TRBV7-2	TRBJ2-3	CASSLEQGGVPNF	TGTGCCAGCAGCTTAGAACAGGGCGGGGTGCCCAATTTT
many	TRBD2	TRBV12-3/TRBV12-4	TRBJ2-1	CASSPRTSGVPFEQFF	TGTGCCAGCAGTCCTAGGACTAGCGGGGTCCCTTTTGAGCAGTTCTTC
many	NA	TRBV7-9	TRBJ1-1	CASSLQARNTEAFF	TGTGCCAGCAGCTTGCAAGCCAGGAACACTGAAGCTTTCTTT